The sequence of this TCR beta chain was determined in a study of blood T cells in healthy people across ages. Study-wide context: Template-switching capture recovered about one barcoded beta molecule per two T cells. Overall study findings and caveats: Naive CD4+ cells and diversity were both higher in long-lived donors than in aged donors.

On this clonotype: Antigen specificity is unknown.

A second about 7 to 11 cycle PCR used barcoded and J-beta primers. TCRdb ran MiXCR on the 5' RACE reads and lists one entry per CDR3 protein. This table has 250,000 to 300,000 distinct CDR3 sequences, around 30% appearing once. The CDR3 spans 15 residues. Trimming removed 1 base from V and 3 bases from J; junction bases left unmatched: 6. The germline CDR1 and CDR2 sequences are SGHAT and FQNNGV. The sequence was collected from a woman in her seventies in good health. Sequencing was done on a sample of blood. V is TRBV11-2 and J is TRBJ2-7; TRBD2 matches at 7 bases. The CDR3 region has the DNA TGTGCCAGCAGCTTAGTTGTCGGCGGGAGCTACGAGCAGTACTTC. Protein product: CASSLVVGGSYEQYF.